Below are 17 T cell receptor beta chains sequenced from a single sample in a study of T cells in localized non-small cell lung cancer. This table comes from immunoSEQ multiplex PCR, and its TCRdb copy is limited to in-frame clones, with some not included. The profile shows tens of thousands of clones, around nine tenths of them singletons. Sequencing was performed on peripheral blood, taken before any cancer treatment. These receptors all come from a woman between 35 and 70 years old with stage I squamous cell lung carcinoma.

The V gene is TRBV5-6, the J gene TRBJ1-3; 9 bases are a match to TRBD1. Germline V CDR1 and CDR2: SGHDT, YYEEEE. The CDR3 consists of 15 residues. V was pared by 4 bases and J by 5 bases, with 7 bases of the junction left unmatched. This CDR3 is CASSEDRGNRNTIYF. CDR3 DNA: TGTGCCAGCAGCGAGGACAGGGGTAATAGAAACACCATATATTTT.

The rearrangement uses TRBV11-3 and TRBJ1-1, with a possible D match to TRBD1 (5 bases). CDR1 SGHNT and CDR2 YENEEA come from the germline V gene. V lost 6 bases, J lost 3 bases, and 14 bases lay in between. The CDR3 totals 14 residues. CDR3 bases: TGTGCCAGCAGTTTGGCGGGGGTGGACACTGAAGCTTTCTTT. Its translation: CASSLAGVDTEAFF.

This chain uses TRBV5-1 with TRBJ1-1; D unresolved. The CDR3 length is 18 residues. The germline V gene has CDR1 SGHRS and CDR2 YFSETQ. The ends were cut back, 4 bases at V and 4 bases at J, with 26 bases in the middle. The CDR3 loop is CASSLSTLGLGSGTEAFF. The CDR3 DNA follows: TGCGCCAGCAGCCTGAGTACCTTAGGTTTGGGGTCGGGCACTGAAGCTTTCTTT.

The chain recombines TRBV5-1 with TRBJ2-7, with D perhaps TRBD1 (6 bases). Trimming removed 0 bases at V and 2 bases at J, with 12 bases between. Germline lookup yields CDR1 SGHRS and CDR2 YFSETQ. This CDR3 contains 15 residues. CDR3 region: CASSLAVGQPYEQYF. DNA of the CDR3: TGCGCCAGCAGCTTGGCCGTAGGACAGCCCTACGAGCAGTACTTC.

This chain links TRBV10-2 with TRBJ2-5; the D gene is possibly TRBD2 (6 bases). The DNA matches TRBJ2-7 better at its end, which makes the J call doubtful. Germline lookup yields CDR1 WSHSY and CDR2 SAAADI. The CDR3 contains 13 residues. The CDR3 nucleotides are TGCGCCAGCAGTGAAGGAGGGTACTACGAGCAGTACTTC. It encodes CASSEGGYYEQYF.

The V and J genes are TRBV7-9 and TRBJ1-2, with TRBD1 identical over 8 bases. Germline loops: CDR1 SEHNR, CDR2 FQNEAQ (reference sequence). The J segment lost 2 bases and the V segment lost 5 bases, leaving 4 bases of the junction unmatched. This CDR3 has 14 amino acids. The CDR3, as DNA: TGTGCCAGCAGCCCTGGACAGGGAAACTATGGCTACACCTTC. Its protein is CASSPGQGNYGYTF.

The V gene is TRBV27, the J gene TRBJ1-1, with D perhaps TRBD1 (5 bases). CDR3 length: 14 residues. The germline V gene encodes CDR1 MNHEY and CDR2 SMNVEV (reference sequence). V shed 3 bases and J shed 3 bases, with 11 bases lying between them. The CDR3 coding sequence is TGTGCCAGCAGTTTTAGGAGGGGAGACACTGAAGCTTTCTTT. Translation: CASSFRRGDTEAFF.

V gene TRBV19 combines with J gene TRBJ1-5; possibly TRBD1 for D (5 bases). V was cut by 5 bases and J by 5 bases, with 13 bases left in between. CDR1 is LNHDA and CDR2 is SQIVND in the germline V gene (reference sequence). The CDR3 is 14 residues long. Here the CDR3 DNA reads TGTGCCAGTAGTGGGACGGGCAAGGATCAGCCCCAGCATTTT. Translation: CASSGTGKDQPQHF.

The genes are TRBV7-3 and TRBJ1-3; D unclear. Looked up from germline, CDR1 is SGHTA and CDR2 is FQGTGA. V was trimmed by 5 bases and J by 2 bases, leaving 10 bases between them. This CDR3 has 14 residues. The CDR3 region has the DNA TGTGCCAGCAGCCTCTCGGGGACTGGAAACACCATATATTTT. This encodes CASSLSGTGNTIYF.

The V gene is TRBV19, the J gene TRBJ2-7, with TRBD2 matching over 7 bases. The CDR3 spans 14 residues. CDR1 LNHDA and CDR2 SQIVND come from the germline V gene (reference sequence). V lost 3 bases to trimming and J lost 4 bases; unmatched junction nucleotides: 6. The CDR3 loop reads CASSMAGGLYEQYF. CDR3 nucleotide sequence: TGTGCCAGTAGTATGGCCGGGGGGTTATACGAGCAGTACTTC.

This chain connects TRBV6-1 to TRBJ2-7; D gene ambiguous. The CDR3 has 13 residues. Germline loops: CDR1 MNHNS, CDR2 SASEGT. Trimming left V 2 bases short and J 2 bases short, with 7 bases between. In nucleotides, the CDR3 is TGTGCCAGCAGTGAAAACAGTCCCTACGAGCAGTACTTC. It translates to CASSENSPYEQYF.

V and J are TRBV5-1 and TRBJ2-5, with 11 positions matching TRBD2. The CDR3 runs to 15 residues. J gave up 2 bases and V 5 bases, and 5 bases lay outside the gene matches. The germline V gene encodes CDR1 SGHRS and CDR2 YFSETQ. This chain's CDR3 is CASRALAGVQETQYF. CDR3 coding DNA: TGCGCCAGCAGGGCACTAGCGGGGGTTCAAGAGACCCAGTACTTC.

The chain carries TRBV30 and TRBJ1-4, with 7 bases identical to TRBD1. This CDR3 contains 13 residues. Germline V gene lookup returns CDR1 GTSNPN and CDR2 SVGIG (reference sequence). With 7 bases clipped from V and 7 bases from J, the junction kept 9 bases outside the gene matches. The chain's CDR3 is CAFDREGGEKLFF. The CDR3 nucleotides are TGTGCCTTCGACAGGGAAGGAGGTGAAAAACTGTTTTTT.

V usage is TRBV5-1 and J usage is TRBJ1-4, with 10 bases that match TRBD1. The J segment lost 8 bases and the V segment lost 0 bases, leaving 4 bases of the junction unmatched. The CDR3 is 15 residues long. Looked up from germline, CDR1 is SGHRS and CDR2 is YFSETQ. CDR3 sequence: CASSLGGQGKEKLFF. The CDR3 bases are TGCGCCAGCAGCTTGGGGGGACAGGGGAAGGAAAAACTGTTTTTT. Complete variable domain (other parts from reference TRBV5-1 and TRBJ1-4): KAGVTQTPRYLIKTRGQQVTLSCSPISGHRSVSWYQQTPGQGLQFLFEYFSETQRNKGNFPGRFSGRQFSNSRSEMNVSTLELGDSALYLCASSLGGQGKEKLFFGSGTQLSVL.

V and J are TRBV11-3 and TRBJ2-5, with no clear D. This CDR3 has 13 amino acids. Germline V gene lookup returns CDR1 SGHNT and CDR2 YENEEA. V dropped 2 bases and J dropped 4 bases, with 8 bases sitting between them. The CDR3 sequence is CASSLRNLETQYF. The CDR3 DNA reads TGTGCCAGCAGCTTAAGGAATCTAGAGACCCAGTACTTC.

CDR3 protein: CASSGTIRDYGYTF. As DNA, the CDR3 is TGTGCCAGCAGTGGGACAATACGGGACTATGGCTACACCTTC. The chain links TRBV6-1 to TRBJ1-2; D perhaps matches TRBD1 (5 bases). CDR3 length: 14 residues. CDR1 and CDR2 from the germline V gene are MNHNS and SASEGT. V lost 4 bases, J lost 3 bases, and 12 bases lay in between.

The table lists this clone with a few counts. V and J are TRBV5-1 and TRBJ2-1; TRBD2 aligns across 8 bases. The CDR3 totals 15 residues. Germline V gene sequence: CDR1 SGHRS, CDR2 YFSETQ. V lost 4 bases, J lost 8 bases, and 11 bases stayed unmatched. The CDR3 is CASSPQDLLADEQFF. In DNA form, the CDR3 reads TGCGCCAGCAGCCCGCAGGATTTACTAGCGGATGAGCAGTTCTTC.